These 17 T cell receptor beta chains were sequenced from one sample in a study of lymphopenia after photon versus proton radiotherapy. Assay: immunoSEQ multiplex PCR; the TCRdb copy retains only in-frame clones and omits some. The repertoire holds fewer than 25,000 clones, with 80% to 90% as singletons. Sequencing was performed on peripheral blood, taken from a patient treated with proton-based radiotherapy. The source is a man at least 80 years old with esophageal cancer.

The chain links TRBV4-2 to TRBJ2-2, with D possibly matching TRBD2 (5 bases). V lost 0 bases to trimming and J lost 3 bases, with 14 bases between them. The CDR3 covers 17 residues. Germline values: CDR1 LGHNA, CDR2 YNFKEQ. CDR3 nucleotide sequence: TGTGCCAGCAGCCAAGATAAGAGAGGGCGCGACACCGGGGAGCTGTTTTTT. Amino acids: CASSQDKRGRDTGELFF.

The chain links TRBV11-2 to TRBJ1-2; D is ambiguous. CDR1 and CDR2 from the germline V gene are SGHAT and FQNNGV. Trimming left V 2 bases short and J 8 bases short, with 6 bases between. The CDR3 consists of 11 residues. This CDR3 is CASSLNHGYTF. The CDR3, as DNA: TGTGCCAGCAGCTTAAATCACGGCTACACCTTC.

The chain has TRBV10-3 and TRBJ2-2; 8 bases match TRBD2. The CDR3 sequence is 15 residues long. V lost 5 bases and J lost 9; bases outside the gene matches: 11. Germline V gives CDR1 ENHRY, CDR2 SYGVKD. The CDR3 reads CAISPGLGGTRELFF. DNA of the CDR3: TGTGCCATCAGTCCGGGACTAGGAGGGACCAGGGAGCTGTTTTTT.

CDR3 protein: CASSQAAGRETQYF. DNA for the CDR3: TGTGCCAGCAGCCAAGCGGCAGGAAGAGAGACCCAGTACTTC. The rearrangement joins TRBV4-2 to TRBJ2-5; D gene uncertain. There are 14 residues in the CDR3. V lost 1 base and J lost 4, with 10 bases in between. Per the germline V gene, CDR1 is LGHNA and CDR2 is YNFKEQ.

V is TRBV5-4 and J is TRBJ2-5, with D perhaps TRBD1 (6 bases). This CDR3 has 14 residues. Trimming took off 4 bases at V and 5 bases at J, with 15 bases between the two ends. CDR1 is SGHNT, CDR2 YYREEE, per germline (reference sequence). In DNA form, the CDR3 reads TGTGCCAGCAGCCTAGACACAGGGTTGGAGACCCAGTACTTC. Protein product: CASSLDTGLETQYF.

V usage is TRBV9 and J usage is TRBJ2-4; D not certain. CDR1 is SGDLS and CDR2 is YYNGEE in the germline V gene. Trimming removed 0 bases at V and 6 bases at J, with 10 bases between. The length of the CDR3 is 14 residues. The CDR3: CASSVAGEVNIQYF. In nucleotides, the CDR3 is TGTGCCAGCAGCGTAGCTGGGGAAGTAAACATTCAGTACTTC.

The CDR3: CASRPGLAGGRSYNEQFF. The CDR3 DNA sequence: TGCGCCAGCAGGCCGGGACTAGCGGGGGGACGCTCCTACAATGAGCAGTTCTTC. The chain recombines TRBV5-1 with TRBJ2-1, with TRBD2 matching over 15 bases. CDR3 size: 18 residues. The junction had 6 bases not matched to a gene; V was cut back by 5 bases and J by 0 bases. Germline values: CDR1 SGHRS, CDR2 YFSETQ.

This rearrangement joins TRBV5-1 to TRBJ2-1; a weak D match, TRBD2 (6 bases). Germline V gene data show CDR1 as SGHRS and CDR2 as YFSETQ. Trimming removed 2 bases from V and 6 bases from J, with 12 bases in between. This CDR3 contains 14 residues. The CDR3 region is CASSFPGSLNEQFF. Written as DNA, the CDR3 is TGCGCCAGCAGCTTCCCCGGGAGCCTCAATGAGCAGTTCTTC.

The CDR3 region has the DNA TGTGCCAGCAGCTCCCCCCCCGCATGGGCCCAGCATTTT. Its translation is CASSSPPAWAQHF. This rearrangement joins TRBV7-9 to TRBJ1-5; D uncertain. The CDR3 is 13 residues long. V lost 4 bases, J lost 11 bases, and 15 bases lay in between. Germline assignment: CDR1 SEHNR and CDR2 FQNEAQ (reference sequence).

This chain connects TRBV13 to TRBJ2-2, with 10 bases matching TRBD1. Germline CDR1 and CDR2: PRHDT and FYEKMQ (reference sequence). The trim removed 5 bases at V and 6 bases at J, leaving 9 bases unmatched. The length of the CDR3 is 16 residues. CDR3 coding DNA: TGTGCCAGCAGCCTGTGGGACAGGGGAGAACCCGGGGAGCTGTTTTTT. Protein: CASSLWDRGEPGELFF.

The V call is TRBV5-5, the J call TRBJ2-3; D perhaps matches TRBD1 (6 bases). The germline V gene encodes CDR1 SGHKS and CDR2 YYEKEE (reference sequence). The CDR3 extends over 15 amino acids. V dropped 1 base and J dropped 5 bases, with 14 bases sitting between them. The CDR3 bases are TGTGCCAGCAGCTTGATCACAGGGTTGGGAGATACGCAGTATTTT. This translates into CASSLITGLGDTQYF.

The chain has TRBV29-1 and TRBJ2-3, with 10 bases matching TRBD2. Losses at the gene ends were 8 bases for V and 1 base for J; bases not matched to a gene: 6. Germline CDR1 reads SQVTM; CDR2 reads ANQGSEA. CDR3 length: 14 amino acids. The CDR3 bases are TGCAGCCCTGCCGGGACTAGCGGCACAGATACGCAGTATTTT. Translating it yields CSPAGTSGTDTQYF.

V usage is TRBV29-1 and J usage is TRBJ1-1; 8 nucleotides line up with TRBD1. CDR1 is SQVTM, CDR2 ANQGSEA, per germline. V was pared by 0 bases and J by 12 bases, with 6 bases of the junction left unmatched. The CDR3 runs to 12 residues. CDR3: CSVEDQDRASFF. CDR3 DNA sequence: TGCAGCGTTGAAGATCAGGACAGGGCATCTTTCTTT. Together with reference TRBV29-1 and TRBJ1-1, the CDR3 gives the full variable domain: SAVISQKPSRDICQRGTSLTIQCQVDSQVTMMFWYRQQPGQSLTLIATANQGSEATYESGFVIDKFPISRPNLTFSTLTVSNMSPEDSSIYLCSVEDQDRASFFGQGTRLTVV.

The chain carries TRBV5-1 and TRBJ2-3; TRBD2 agrees at 8 bases. Per germline, CDR1 SGHRS and CDR2 YFSETQ. After removal of 2 bases from V and 5 bases from J, the junction contained 4 bases not matched to a gene. CDR3 length equals 14 residues. CDR3 nucleotide sequence: TGCGCCAGCAGCTTTACTAGCGGCATAGATACGCAGTATTTT. Translation gives CASSFTSGIDTQYF.

V usage is TRBV29-1 and J usage is TRBJ2-1; D might be TRBD2 (6 bases). CDR3 length equals 13 residues. Per germline, CDR1 SQVTM and CDR2 ANQGSEA. The germline V and J ends were trimmed by 7 bases and 5 bases, with 15 bases remaining between them. The CDR3: CSALPGLHNEQFF. DNA of the CDR3: TGCAGCGCCTTGCCGGGACTTCACAATGAGCAGTTCTTC.

J is TRBJ1-5 and V is TRBV5-1, with 9 bases identical to TRBD1. The J segment lost 4 bases and the V segment lost 4 bases, leaving 3 bases of the junction unmatched. This CDR3 is 14 amino acids long. CDR1 and CDR2 (germline): SGHRS, YFSETQ. This chain's CDR3 is CASSPGQGNQPQHF. For the CDR3, the DNA is TGCGCCAGCAGCCCTGGACAGGGGAATCAGCCCCAGCATTTT.

This rearrangement joins TRBV20-1 to TRBJ1-2; unclear D gene. Looked up from germline, CDR1 is DFQATT and CDR2 is SNEGSKA (reference sequence). This CDR3 has 11 residues. The V and J ends lost 6 bases and 8 bases respectively, with 13 bases between them. CDR3 bases: TGCAGTGCGTGGACGGGGAGAGGCTACACCTTC. Translating it yields CSAWTGRGYTF.